A selection of T cell receptor beta chains follows, all from one sample in a study of CD8 T cells in Susac syndrome. Each CDR3 protein is one row after TCRdb ran MiXCR on the immunoSEQ multiplex PCR reads. Among under 90,000 distinct CDR3 sequences listed, 85% to 95% were seen once. The specimen was CD8+ T cells from PBMCs. The receptors were sampled from a human donor with Susac syndrome. Each CDR3 is given with its conserved first and last residue. Fields, in order: clone size, V gene, CDR3 protein. Expanded clones are given a class, and other clones once, few, many or no size at all.

NA | TRBV20-1 | CSARGLNPGYEQYF
NA | TRBV7-2 | CASSLVVGLGEQFF
NA | TRBV29-1 | CSVEGQETQYF
NA | TRBV7-3 | CASSPSTGGETQYF
NA | TRBV20-1 | CSSSGRYRRQGAQETQYF
NA | TRBV5-1 | CASSLTGTGGEQYF
NA | TRBV5-1 | CASSLDFKGSYEQYF
NA | TRBV20-1 | CSARSREGAKNIQYF
NA | TRBV13 | CASSGAGGPRGEQFF
NA | TRBV7-2 | CASSPGTPLAGAGNEQFF
NA | TRBV30 | CAWSADTRGDTQYF
NA | TRBV19 | CASSRSGGSGVNEQFF
NA | TRBV28 | CASTPGGEAFF
once | TRBV3-1 | CASSQDEPSPRSGELFF
NA | TRBV14 | CASSQRASPDQNEQFF
NA | TRBV15 | CATSRELVGTETQYF
NA | TRBV7-9 | CASSPTGLIQETQYF
NA | TRBV27 | CASSLSLGTERGYTF
NA | TRBV20-1 | CSARAGSYSNQPQHF
once | TRBV29-1 | CSVEGTYKYEQYF